Following are 15 T cell receptor beta chains from one sample sequenced in a study of blood T cell repertoires in COVID-19. Some clones are missing from TCRdb's copy, which holds only in-frame ones; the method was immunoSEQ multiplex PCR. The table lists about 90,000 clones, around four fifths of them singletons. Sequencing was carried out using peripheral blood. These receptors all come from a woman aged 80 or over with active or convalescent COVID-19.

This clone was observed once. V usage is TRBV3-1 (or the pseudogene TRBV3-2) and J usage is TRBJ2-2; 8 bases map to TRBD2. The ends lost 6 bases at V and 4 bases at J; junction bases unmatched: 13. From germline, CDR1 is LGHDT and CDR2 YNNKEL (reference sequence). This CDR3 has 17 amino acids. The CDR3, as DNA: TGTGCCAGCAGACAACAACCGGGGGGGCCGGTCACCGGGGAGCTGTTTTTT. Translated, it gives CASRQQPGGPVTGELFF.

This chain uses TRBV28 with TRBJ1-3, with a weak D call TRBD1 (6 bases). Trimming removed 8 bases at V and 2 bases at J, with 19 bases between. Germline assignment: CDR1 MDHEN and CDR2 SYDVKM. The CDR3 runs 16 residues. CDR3: CASLTSGEQAGNTIYF. The CDR3 nucleotides are TGTGCCAGCTTAACTTCAGGGGAACAGGCTGGAAACACCATATATTTT. Full variable domain (missing parts from reference TRBV28 and TRBJ1-3): DVKVTQSSRYLVKRTGEKVFLECVQDMDHENMFWYRQDPGLGLRLIYFSYDVKMKEKGDIPEGYSVSREKKERFSLILESASTNQTSMYLCASLTSGEQAGNTIYFGEGSWLTVV.

The chain has TRBV3-1 (or the pseudogene TRBV3-2) and TRBJ2-1, with 10 bases lining up with TRBD1. The V and J ends lost 6 bases and 2 bases, in that order; junction bases with no gene match: 4. The germline V gene has CDR1 LGHDT and CDR2 YNNKEL (reference sequence). The CDR3 length is 15 residues. The CDR3 sequence is CASSRDRGTYNEQFF. The CDR3 DNA reads TGTGCCAGCAGTCGGGACAGGGGTACCTACAATGAGCAGTTCTTC.

The CDR3 nucleotides read TGTGCCAGTAGTATAGGGGGGGGGACGGCTAGACCCCAGTACTTC. Residues: CASSIGGGTARPQYF. J is TRBJ2-5 and V is TRBV19; 7 bases match TRBD2. The CDR3 covers 15 residues. Looked up from germline, CDR1 is LNHDA and CDR2 is SQIVND (reference sequence). Unmatched junction bases numbered 11, after V lost 1 base and J lost 9 bases.

The gene calls are TRBV6-5 and TRBJ1-2; unclear D gene. The CDR3 loop spans 12 amino acids. The V end lost 5 bases, the J end lost 0 bases, and 4 bases lay between the germline ends. Per germline, CDR1 MNHEY and CDR2 SVGAGI. The CDR3 DNA reads TGTGCCAGCAGTCCCTCTAACTATGGCTACACCTTC. Amino acids: CASSPSNYGYTF.

V is TRBV9 and J is TRBJ1-1, with no clear D. Trimming left V 0 bases short and J 6 bases short, with 9 bases between. This CDR3 comprises 13 residues. Germline lookup yields CDR1 SGDLS and CDR2 YYNGEE. The CDR3 DNA follows: TGTGCCAGCAGCGTAGGAGGTTTCGCTGAAGCTTTCTTT. Protein product: CASSVGGFAEAFF.

The chain combines TRBV7-2 with TRBJ2-7; 9 bases map to TRBD2. Trimming at V came to 7 bases and at J to 4 bases, leaving 5 bases not matched to a gene. This CDR3 region has 13 residues. Germline assignment: CDR1 SGHTA and CDR2 FQGNSA. The CDR3 here is CASTTSGPYEQYF. The CDR3 DNA reads as TGTGCCAGCACGACTAGCGGACCATACGAGCAGTACTTC.

The J gene is TRBJ1-3, the V gene TRBV11-2, with D hard to call. Germline V CDR1 and CDR2: SGHAT, FQNNGV. V dropped 2 bases and J dropped 4 bases, with 6 bases sitting between them. The CDR3 runs to 13 residues. The CDR3 sequence: CASSLQQGNTIYF. CDR3 nucleotide sequence: TGTGCCAGCAGCTTACAACAGGGAAACACCATATATTTT.

This chain links TRBV28 with TRBJ2-7, with 7 positions matching TRBD1. Trimming at V came to 5 bases and at J to 5 bases, leaving 3 bases not matched to a gene. The CDR3 totals 12 residues. Per germline, CDR1 MDHEN and CDR2 SYDVKM. CDR3 residues: CASSTQGNEQYF. DNA for the CDR3: TGTGCCAGCAGTACACAGGGGAACGAGCAGTACTTC.

This clone was observed a handful of times. The chain uses TRBV5-4 and TRBJ1-2; no firm D call. Trimming shortened V by 0 bases and J by 5 bases, and 8 bases separated the two germline ends. Germline V gives CDR1 SGHNT, CDR2 YYREEE (reference sequence). This CDR3 spans 13 amino acids. The chain's CDR3 is CASSLEGGYGYTF. The CDR3 DNA reads TGTGCCAGCAGCTTGGAGGGAGGATATGGCTACACCTTC.

V gene TRBV2 combines with J gene TRBJ2-1; D perhaps matches TRBD1 (5 bases). Trimming shortened V by 7 bases and J by 9 bases, and 13 bases separated the two germline ends. The length of the CDR3 is 12 residues. Germline loops: CDR1 SNHLY, CDR2 FYNNEI. The CDR3 is CASKWGNGEQFF. In DNA form, the CDR3 reads TGTGCCAGCAAATGGGGCAATGGTGAGCAGTTCTTC.

A note on this clone: At one end, the junction sequence differs from germline, possibly due to a read error. The chain recombines TRBV7-2 with TRBJ1-6; no clear D. Germline CDR1 reads SGHTA; CDR2 reads FQGNSA. The CDR3 length is 12 residues. This CDR3 is CASTLPNSPLHF. Here the CDR3 DNA reads TGTGCCAGCACCTTACCGAATTCACCCCTCCACTTT.

In DNA, the CDR3 is TGTGCCAGCAGTTCCAAGGGGGAGACCCAGTACTTC. Translated, it gives CASSSKGETQYF. The V and J genes are TRBV28 and TRBJ2-5, with a weak D call TRBD1 (5 bases). The V end lost 4 bases, the J end lost 5 bases, and 8 bases lay between the germline ends. The CDR3 runs to 12 residues. From germline, CDR1 is MDHEN and CDR2 SYDVKM.

This chain connects TRBV29-1 to TRBJ2-1, with TRBD2 matching 8 bases. The V gene's germline CDR1 is SQVTM and CDR2 ANQGSEA. This CDR3 comprises 16 residues. Losses at the gene ends were 6 bases for V and 8 bases for J; bases not matched to a gene: 18. In nucleotides, the CDR3 is TGCAGCGTGACCCCCCCGCGGGGGGCTCTTAAGGATGAGCAGTTCTTC. This translates into CSVTPPRGALKDEQFF.

The chain is built from TRBV5-1 and TRBJ2-7; 9 positions match TRBD1. The J segment lost 4 bases and the V segment lost 4 bases, leaving 6 bases of the junction unmatched. The germline V gene has CDR1 SGHRS and CDR2 YFSETQ. The CDR3 runs 14 residues. CDR3 sequence: CASSARDRVYEQYF. In nucleotides, the CDR3 is TGCGCCAGCAGCGCCAGGGACAGGGTTTACGAGCAGTACTTC.